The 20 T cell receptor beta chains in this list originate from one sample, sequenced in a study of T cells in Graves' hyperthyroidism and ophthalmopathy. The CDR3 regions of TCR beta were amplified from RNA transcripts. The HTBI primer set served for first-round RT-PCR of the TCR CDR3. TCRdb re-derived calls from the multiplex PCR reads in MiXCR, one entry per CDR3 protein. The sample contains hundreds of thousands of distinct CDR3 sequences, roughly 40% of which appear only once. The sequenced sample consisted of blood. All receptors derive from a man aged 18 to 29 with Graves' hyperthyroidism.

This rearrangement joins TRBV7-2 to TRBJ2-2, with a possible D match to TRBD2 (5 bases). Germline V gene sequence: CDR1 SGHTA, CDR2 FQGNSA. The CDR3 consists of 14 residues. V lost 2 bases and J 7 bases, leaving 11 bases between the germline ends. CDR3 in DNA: TGTGCCAGCAGCTTATATCAACTAGGCGGGGAGCTGTTTTTT. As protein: CASSLYQLGGELFF.

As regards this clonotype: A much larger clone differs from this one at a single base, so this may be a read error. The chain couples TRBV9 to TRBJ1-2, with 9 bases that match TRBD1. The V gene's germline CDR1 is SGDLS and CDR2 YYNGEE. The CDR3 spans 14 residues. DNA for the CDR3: TGTGCCAGCAGCCCCAGGACAGGGGATCGTGGCTACGCCTTC. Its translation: CASSPRTGDRGYAF.

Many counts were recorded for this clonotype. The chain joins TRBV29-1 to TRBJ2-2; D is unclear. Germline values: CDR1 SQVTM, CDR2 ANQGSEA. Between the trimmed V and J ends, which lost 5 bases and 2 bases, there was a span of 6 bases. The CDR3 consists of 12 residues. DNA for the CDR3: TGCAGCGTTTATAGTAACACCGGGGAGCTGTTTTTT. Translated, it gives CSVYSNTGELFF.

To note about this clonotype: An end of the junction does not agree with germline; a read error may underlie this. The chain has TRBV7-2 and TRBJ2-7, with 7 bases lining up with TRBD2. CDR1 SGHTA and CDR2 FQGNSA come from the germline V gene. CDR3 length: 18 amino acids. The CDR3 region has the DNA TGCGCCAGCAGCCAAGAGGAGAGGTCTAGCGGAATTCCCTACGAGCAGTACTTC. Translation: CASSQEERSSGIPYEQYF.

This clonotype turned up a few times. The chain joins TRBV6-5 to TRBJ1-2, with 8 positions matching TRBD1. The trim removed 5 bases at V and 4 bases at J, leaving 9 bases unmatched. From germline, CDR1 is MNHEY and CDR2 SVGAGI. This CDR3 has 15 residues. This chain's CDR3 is CASSPGQGPIYGYTF. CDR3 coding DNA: TGTGCCAGCAGTCCAGGACAGGGACCTATCTATGGCTACACCTTC.

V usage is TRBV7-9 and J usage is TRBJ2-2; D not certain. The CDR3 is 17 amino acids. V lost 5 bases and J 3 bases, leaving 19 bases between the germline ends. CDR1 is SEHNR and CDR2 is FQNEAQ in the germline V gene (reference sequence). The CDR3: CASSPTPSQPYTGELFF. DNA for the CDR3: TGTGCCAGCAGCCCTACCCCGAGCCAACCTTACACCGGGGAGCTGTTTTTT.

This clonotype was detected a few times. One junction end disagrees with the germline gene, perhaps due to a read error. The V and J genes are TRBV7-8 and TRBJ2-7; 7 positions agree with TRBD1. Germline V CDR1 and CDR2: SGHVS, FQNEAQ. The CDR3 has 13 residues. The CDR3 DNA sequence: TGCGCCAGCAGCCGAACGGACAGGTACGAGCAGTACTTC. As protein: CASSRTDRYEQYF. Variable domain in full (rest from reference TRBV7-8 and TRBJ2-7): GAGVSQSPRYKVAKRGQDVALRCDPISGHVSLFWYQQALGQGPEFLTYFQNEAQLDKSGLPSDRFFAERPEGSVSTLKIQRTQQEDSAVYLCASSRTDRYEQYFGPGTRLTVT.

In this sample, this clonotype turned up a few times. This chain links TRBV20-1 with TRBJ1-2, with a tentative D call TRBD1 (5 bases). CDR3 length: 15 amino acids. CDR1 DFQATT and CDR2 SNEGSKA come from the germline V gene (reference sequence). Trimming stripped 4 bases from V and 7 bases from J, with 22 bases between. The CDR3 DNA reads TGCAGTGCTACCAATTCGAGGGACCTCGAGGGTGGCTACACCTTC. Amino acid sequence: CSATNSRDLEGGYTF.

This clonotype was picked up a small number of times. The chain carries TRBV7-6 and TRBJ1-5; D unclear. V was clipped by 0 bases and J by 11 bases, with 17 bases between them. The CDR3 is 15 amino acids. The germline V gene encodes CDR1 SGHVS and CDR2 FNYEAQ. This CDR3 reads CASSLALGGFGAQHF. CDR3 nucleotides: TGTGCCAGCAGCTTAGCGCTGGGAGGGTTCGGGGCCCAGCATTTT.

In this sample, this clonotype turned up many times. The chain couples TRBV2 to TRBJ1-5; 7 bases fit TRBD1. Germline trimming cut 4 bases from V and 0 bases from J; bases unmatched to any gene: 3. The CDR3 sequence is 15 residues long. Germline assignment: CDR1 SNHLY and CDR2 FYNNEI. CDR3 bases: TGTGCCAGCAGTGCGGGACAGAGTAGCAATCAGCCCCAGCATTTT. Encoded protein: CASSAGQSSNQPQHF.

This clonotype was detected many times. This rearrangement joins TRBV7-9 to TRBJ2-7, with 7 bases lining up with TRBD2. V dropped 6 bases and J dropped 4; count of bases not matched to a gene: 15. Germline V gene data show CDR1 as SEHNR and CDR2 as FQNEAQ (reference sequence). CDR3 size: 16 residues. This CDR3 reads CASSPNLPSGAYEQYF. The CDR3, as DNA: TGTGCCAGCAGTCCTAACCTGCCTAGCGGAGCTTACGAGCAGTACTTC. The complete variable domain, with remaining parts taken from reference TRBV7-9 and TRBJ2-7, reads DTGVSQNPRHKITKRGQNVTFRCDPISEHNRLYWYRQTLGQGPEFLTYFQNEAQLEKSRLLSDRFSAERPKGSFSTLEIQRTEQGDSAMYLCASSPNLPSGAYEQYFGPGTRLTVT.

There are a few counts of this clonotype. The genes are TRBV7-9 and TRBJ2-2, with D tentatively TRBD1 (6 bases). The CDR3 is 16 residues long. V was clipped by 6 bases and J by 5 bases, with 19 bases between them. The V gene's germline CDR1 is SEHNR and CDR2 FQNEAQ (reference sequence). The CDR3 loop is CASSSPGTISTGELFF. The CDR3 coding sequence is TGTGCCAGCAGTTCTCCCGGGACAATCTCGACCGGGGAGCTGTTTTTT.

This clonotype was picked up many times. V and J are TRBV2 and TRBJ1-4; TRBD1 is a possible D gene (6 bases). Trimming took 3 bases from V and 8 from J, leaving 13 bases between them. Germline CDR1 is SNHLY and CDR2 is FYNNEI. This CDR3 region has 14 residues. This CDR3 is CASSEDSLGEKLFF. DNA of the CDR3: TGTGCCAGCAGTGAGGACAGCCTGGGGGAAAAACTGTTTTTT. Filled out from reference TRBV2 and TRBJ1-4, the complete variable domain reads EPEVTQTPSHQVTQMGQEVILRCVPISNHLYFYWYRQILGQKVEFLVSFYNNEISEKSEIFDDQFSVERPDGSNFTLKIRSTKLEDSAMYFCASSEDSLGEKLFFGSGTQLSVL.

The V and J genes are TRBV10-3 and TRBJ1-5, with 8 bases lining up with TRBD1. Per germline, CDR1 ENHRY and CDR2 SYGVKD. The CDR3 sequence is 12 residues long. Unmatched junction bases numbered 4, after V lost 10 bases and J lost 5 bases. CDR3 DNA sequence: TGTGCCACGACAGGGGTCGATCAGCCCCAGCATTTT. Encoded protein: CATTGVDQPQHF.

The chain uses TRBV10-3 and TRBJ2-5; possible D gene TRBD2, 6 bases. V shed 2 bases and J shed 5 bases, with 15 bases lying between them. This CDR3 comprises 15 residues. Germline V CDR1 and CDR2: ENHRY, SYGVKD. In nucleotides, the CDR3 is TGTGCCATCAGTGAGCGGGAGATCTCGGGCGAGACCCAGTACTTC. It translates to CAISEREISGETQYF.

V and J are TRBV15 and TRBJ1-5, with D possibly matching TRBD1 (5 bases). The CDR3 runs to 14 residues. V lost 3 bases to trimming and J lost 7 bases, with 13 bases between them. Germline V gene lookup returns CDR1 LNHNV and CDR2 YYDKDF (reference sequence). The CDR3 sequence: CATSSDQGRQPQHF. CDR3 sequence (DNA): TGTGCCACCAGCAGTGACCAGGGCAGACAGCCCCAGCATTTT.

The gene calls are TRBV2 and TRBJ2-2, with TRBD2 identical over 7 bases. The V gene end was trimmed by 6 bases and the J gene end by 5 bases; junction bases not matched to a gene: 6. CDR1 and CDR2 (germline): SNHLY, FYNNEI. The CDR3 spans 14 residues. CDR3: CASRGLGRTGELFF. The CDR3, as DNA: TGTGCCAGCAGAGGACTAGGTCGGACCGGGGAGCTGTTTTTT.

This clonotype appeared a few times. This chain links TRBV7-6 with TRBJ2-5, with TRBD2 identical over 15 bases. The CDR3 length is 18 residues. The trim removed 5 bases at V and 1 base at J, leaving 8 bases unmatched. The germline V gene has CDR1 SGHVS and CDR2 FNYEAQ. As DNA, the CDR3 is TGTGCCAGCAGCAAAGGGACTAGCGGGGGGCTTACCCAAGAGACCCAGTACTTC. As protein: CASSKGTSGGLTQETQYF.

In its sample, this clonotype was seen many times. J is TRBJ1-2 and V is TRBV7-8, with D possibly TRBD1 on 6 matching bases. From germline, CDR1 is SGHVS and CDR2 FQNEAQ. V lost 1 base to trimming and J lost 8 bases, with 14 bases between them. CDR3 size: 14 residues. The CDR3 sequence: CASSLGRGAEGYTF. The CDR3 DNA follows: TGTGCCAGCAGCTTAGGGCGGGGGGCCGAGGGCTACACCTTC.

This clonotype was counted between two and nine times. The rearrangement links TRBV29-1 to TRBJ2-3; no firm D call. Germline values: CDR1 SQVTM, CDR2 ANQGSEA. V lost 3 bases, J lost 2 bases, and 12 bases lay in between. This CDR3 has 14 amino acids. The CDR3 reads CSVDGGPNTDTQYF. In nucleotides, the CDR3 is TGCAGCGTTGATGGCGGACCCAACACAGATACGCAGTATTTT.